Shown below are 15 T cell receptor beta chains from a single sample sequenced in a study of T cell repertoires in cytomegalovirus infection. In TCRdb, the reads were re-called with MiXCR into one record per CDR3 protein. The sample yields around 210,000 distinct CDR3 sequences, roughly 6.5% seen once. Specimen: PBMCs. The receptors come from a human donor in good health (CMV status not recorded). Some clones in this sample may be carry-over from other donors' samples.

This clonotype was picked up many times. V is TRBV29-1 and J is TRBJ1-2, with TRBD1 identical over 7 bases. With 6 bases clipped from V and 6 bases from J, the junction kept 13 bases outside the gene matches. Germline lookup yields CDR1 SQVTM and CDR2 ANQGSEA. This CDR3 spans 14 amino acids. The CDR3 sequence is CSVGRSGGENGYTF. The DNA for the CDR3 is TGCAGCGTCGGTCGGTCAGGGGGAGAAAATGGCTACACCTTC.

The chain recombines TRBV6-6 with TRBJ2-7; 9 bases are shared with TRBD1. The V gene's germline CDR1 is MNHNY and CDR2 SVGAGI (reference sequence). The CDR3 extends over 15 amino acids. V was clipped by 4 bases and J by 6 bases; unmatched bases: 10. CDR3 coding DNA: TGTGCCAGCAGTTCGCACGCGACAGGGGGAGGCGAGCAGTACTTC. It translates to CASSSHATGGGEQYF.

This clonotype was recorded many times. The chain has TRBV7-2 and TRBJ2-5; TRBD2 aligns across 8 bases. This CDR3 has 14 amino acids. Germline CDR1 is SGHTA and CDR2 is FQGNSA. Trimming at V came to 4 bases and at J to 7 bases, leaving 8 bases not matched to a gene. The CDR3 nucleotides read TGTGCCAGCAGCTCACGGACTAGCCCCACGACCCAGTACTTC. The encoded protein is CASSSRTSPTTQYF.

This clonotype was seen repeatedly, ten times or more. This sequence joins TRBV4-3 and TRBJ1-2, with D possibly matching TRBD1 (6 bases). With 0 bases removed from V and 4 bases from J, the gap between germline ends came to 18 bases. Germline assignment: CDR1 LGHNA and CDR2 YSLEER. The CDR3 sequence is 17 residues long. Written as DNA, the CDR3 is TGCGCCAGCAGCCAAGATACGGGGACGACAGGTATCTATGGCTACACCTTC. The encoded protein is CASSQDTGTTGIYGYTF.

This clonotype was observed at least ten times. The V gene is TRBV6-6, the J gene TRBJ1-2, with D possibly being TRBD1 (5 bases). V was cut by 9 bases and J by 7 bases, with 18 bases left in between. This CDR3 region has 13 residues. The germline CDR1 and CDR2 sequences are MNHNY and SVGAGI (reference sequence). The CDR3 bases are TGTGCCAGTGAGGGGTCAGGGACGGGTGGCTACACCTTC. It is translated as CASEGSGTGGYTF.

This clonotype was recorded many times. The rearrangement joins TRBV7-2 to TRBJ1-3; tentative D call: TRBD1 (5 bases). V shed 3 bases and J shed 0 bases, with 12 bases lying between them. Germline CDR1 SGHTA, CDR2 FQGNSA. CDR3 length equals 16 residues. In DNA form, the CDR3 reads TGTGCCAGCAGCTTGTGGGACGGACCCTCTGGAAACACCATATATTTT. This gives the protein CASSLWDGPSGNTIYF.

This clonotype was recorded at least ten times. The gene calls are TRBV5-1 and TRBJ2-7; a possible D gene is TRBD2 (6 bases). V lost 4 bases, J lost 2 bases, and 13 bases lay in between. CDR1 and CDR2 from the germline V gene are SGHRS and YFSETQ. CDR3 length: 14 residues. As DNA, the CDR3 is TGCGCCAGCAGCGGGCGGGACGGTACCTACGAGCAGTACTTC. Protein: CASSGRDGTYEQYF.

This clonotype was recorded many times. The V gene is TRBV20-1, the J gene TRBJ1-5; 10 positions agree with TRBD1. Looked up from germline, CDR1 is DFQATT and CDR2 is SNEGSKA (reference sequence). This CDR3 is 15 amino acids long. V shed 5 bases, J shed 5 bases, and the junction held 9 bases outside the gene matches. Written as DNA, the CDR3 is TGCAGTGCTCAAAGGACAGGGGGTATGGATCAGCCCCAGCATTTT. Amino acid sequence: CSAQRTGGMDQPQHF.

This clonotype was seen more than once but under ten times. The V and J genes are TRBV6-2 or TRBV6-3 and TRBJ2-5; D is unresolved. CDR1 and CDR2 from the germline V gene are MNHEY and SVGEGT. There are 11 residues in the CDR3. Trimming shortened V by 2 bases and J by 5 bases, and 3 bases separated the two germline ends. The CDR3 bases are TGTGCCAGCAGTTACCCCGAGACCCAGTACTTC. Its protein product is CASSYPETQYF.

This clonotype was picked up a small number of times. The V gene is TRBV18, the J gene TRBJ2-7; a possible D gene is TRBD2 (6 bases). The CDR3 consists of 17 residues. Germline-derived CDR1 and CDR2 are KGHSH and LQKENI. Trimming took 3 bases from V and 0 from J, leaving 18 bases between them. CDR3 coding DNA: TGTGCCAGCTCACCGCCTAGGAGGGGCCCGAGCTCCTACGAGCAGTACTTC. Amino acids: CASSPPRRGPSSYEQYF.

The rearrangement uses TRBV10-3 and TRBJ2-3; 14 bases align to TRBD2. Germline V gene lookup returns CDR1 ENHRY and CDR2 SYGVKD. Trimming removed 10 bases from V and 3 bases from J; junction bases left unmatched: 3. The length of the CDR3 is 14 residues. The CDR3 region has the DNA TGTGCCACCAGGACTAGCGGGGGGACAGATACGCAGTATTTT. Amino acids: CATRTSGGTDTQYF.

This clonotype was counted many times. The J gene is TRBJ1-2, the V gene TRBV5-1; D is ambiguous. Trimming took 4 bases from V and 3 from J, leaving 7 bases between them. This CDR3 is built from 12 residues. Per the germline V gene, CDR1 is SGHRS and CDR2 is YFSETQ. The CDR3 region has the DNA TGCGCCAGCAGCCCGCCGGACTATGGCTACACCTTC. Amino acid sequence: CASSPPDYGYTF.

This clonotype was seen many times. This rearrangement joins TRBV23-1 to TRBJ1-4, with TRBD1 matching over 9 bases. TRBV23-1 is treated as an ORF (open reading frame) with a function not yet certain. The CDR3 extends over 15 amino acids. Trimming at V came to 2 bases and at J to 6 bases, leaving 4 bases not matched to a gene. CDR3 DNA sequence: TGCGCCAGCAGTCAACCCCGGGACAGGGATGAAAAACTGTTTTTT. Protein sequence: CASSQPRDRDEKLFF.

This clonotype was found many times. The J gene is TRBJ2-1, the V gene TRBV7-2; D ambiguous. Germline CDR1 SGHTA, CDR2 FQGNSA. This CDR3 region has 13 residues. Trimming stripped 3 bases from V and 4 bases from J, with 7 bases between. CDR3 amino acids: CASSFEDYNEQFF. CDR3 bases: TGTGCCAGCAGCTTTGAGGATTACAATGAGCAGTTCTTC.

This clonotype was observed many times. This rearrangement joins TRBV29-1 to TRBJ1-1; the D is unclear. The CDR3 totals 12 residues. CDR1 is SQVTM, CDR2 ANQGSEA, per germline. Trimming left V 5 bases short and J 1 base short, with 8 bases between. The CDR3 sequence is CSVRPANTEAFF. Written as DNA, the CDR3 is TGCAGCGTTCGACCGGCGAACACTGAAGCTTTCTTT.